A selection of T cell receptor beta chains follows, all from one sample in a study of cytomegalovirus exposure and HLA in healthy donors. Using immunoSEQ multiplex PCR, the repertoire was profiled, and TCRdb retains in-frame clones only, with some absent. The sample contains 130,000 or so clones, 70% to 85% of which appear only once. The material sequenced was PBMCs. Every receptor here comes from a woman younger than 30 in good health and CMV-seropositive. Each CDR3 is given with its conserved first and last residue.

cdr3_aa: CASSELPRTGGQYF; j_call: TRBJ2-7; v_call: TRBV10-2
cdr3_aa: CAWRRAGAPGGKDTQYF; j_call: TRBJ2-3; v_call: TRBV30
cdr3_aa: CASSQGARGEGGYTF; j_call: TRBJ1-2; v_call: TRBV4-1
cdr3_aa: CASSPPGTSGGRPHYWEQYF; j_call: TRBJ2-7; v_call: TRBV19
cdr3_aa: CASSAYRDSLRHTF; j_call: TRBJ1-2; v_call: TRBV2
cdr3_aa: CASSEIASGGPTDTQYF; j_call: TRBJ2-3; v_call: TRBV6-1
cdr3_aa: CASGSREDNEQFF; j_call: TRBJ2-1; v_call: TRBV12-5
cdr3_aa: CASSAGVAGGNTGELFF; j_call: TRBJ2-2; v_call: TRBV7-3
cdr3_aa: CASSSPGQGGGDTF; j_call: TRBJ1-2; v_call: TRBV28
cdr3_aa: CASRAGTGVNEQFF; j_call: TRBJ2-1; v_call: TRBV6-1
cdr3_aa: CASRELAGKLFF; j_call: TRBJ1-4; v_call: TRBV2
cdr3_aa: CASSPPGAQGDTQYF; j_call: TRBJ2-3; v_call: TRBV28
cdr3_aa: CASSIGQGNYGYTF; j_call: TRBJ1-2; v_call: TRBV9
cdr3_aa: CASSGSSSSYEQYF; j_call: TRBJ2-7; v_call: TRBV2
cdr3_aa: CASSFLGGAMYEQYF; j_call: TRBJ2-7; v_call: TRBV11-2
cdr3_aa: CASMDYNNEQFF; j_call: TRBJ2-1; v_call: TRBV2
cdr3_aa: CASSERGTGSYEQYF; j_call: TRBJ2-7; v_call: TRBV5-1
cdr3_aa: CASSAGPLNTEAFF; j_call: TRBJ1-1; v_call: TRBV10-1
cdr3_aa: CATTGITNEKLFF; j_call: TRBJ1-4; v_call: TRBV6-6
cdr3_aa: CASSRVAGEETQYF; j_call: TRBJ2-5; v_call: TRBV4-1
cdr3_aa: CASSEAGYQETQYF; j_call: TRBJ2-5; v_call: TRBV25-1
cdr3_aa: CASSEIAAYEQYF; j_call: TRBJ2-7; v_call: TRBV25-1
cdr3_aa: CASSPGQGLAKNIQYF; j_call: TRBJ2-4; v_call: TRBV10-1
cdr3_aa: CASSPSAGALYEQYF; j_call: TRBJ2-7; v_call: TRBV9
cdr3_aa: CASSRLATNEKLFF; j_call: TRBJ1-4; v_call: TRBV4-1
cdr3_aa: CASSWTRFSSYEQYF; j_call: TRBJ2-7; v_call: TRBV5-1
cdr3_aa: CASSLGAQGTKNIQYF; j_call: TRBJ2-4; v_call: TRBV5-5
cdr3_aa: CAWSHTRSGGAPYF; j_call: TRBJ2-7; v_call: TRBV30
cdr3_aa: CASRPGTLLADTQYF; j_call: TRBJ2-3; v_call: TRBV6-5
cdr3_aa: CASSLTLGRLTGEQFF; j_call: TRBJ2-1; v_call: TRBV11-2
cdr3_aa: CASSDTSPQFF; j_call: TRBJ2-1; v_call: TRBV6-1
cdr3_aa: CASSEGRGLAKNIQYF; j_call: TRBJ2-4; v_call: TRBV2
cdr3_aa: CASSTRTGTYEQYF; j_call: TRBJ2-7; v_call: TRBV2
cdr3_aa: CASRLGQIYEQYF; j_call: NA; v_call: TRBV2
cdr3_aa: CASSPRAVNTEAFF; j_call: TRBJ1-1; v_call: TRBV4-1
cdr3_aa: CSVAQTGINGYTF; j_call: TRBJ1-2; v_call: TRBV29-1
cdr3_aa: CASSLFTRGIPITDTQYF; j_call: TRBJ2-3; v_call: TRBV7-3
cdr3_aa: CASSRGQGAGQPQHF; j_call: TRBJ1-5; v_call: TRBV7-8
cdr3_aa: CASIESSYNSPLHF; j_call: TRBJ1-6; v_call: TRBV6-1
cdr3_aa: CSASGSSYEQYF; j_call: TRBJ2-7; v_call: TRBV29-1
cdr3_aa: CASSNRKRANEKLFF; j_call: TRBJ1-4; v_call: TRBV2
cdr3_aa: CASSEGGGLQPQHF; j_call: TRBJ1-5; v_call: TRBV2
cdr3_aa: CASSPPGLAVDTQYF; j_call: TRBJ2-3; v_call: TRBV11-2
cdr3_aa: CASSVGTGGTYEQYF; j_call: TRBJ2-7; v_call: TRBV6-1